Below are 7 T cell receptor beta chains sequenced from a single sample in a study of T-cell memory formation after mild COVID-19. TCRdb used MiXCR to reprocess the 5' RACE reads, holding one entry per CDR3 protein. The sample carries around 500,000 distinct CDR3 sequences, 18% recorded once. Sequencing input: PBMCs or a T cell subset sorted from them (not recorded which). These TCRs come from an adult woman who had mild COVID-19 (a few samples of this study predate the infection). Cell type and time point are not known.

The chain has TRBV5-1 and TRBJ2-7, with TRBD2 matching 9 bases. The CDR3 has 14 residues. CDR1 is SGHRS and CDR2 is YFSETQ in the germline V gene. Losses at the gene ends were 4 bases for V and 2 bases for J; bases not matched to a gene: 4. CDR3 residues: CASSPSGGTYEQYF. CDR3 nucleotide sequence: TGCGCCAGCAGCCCAAGCGGGGGGACCTACGAGCAGTACTTC.

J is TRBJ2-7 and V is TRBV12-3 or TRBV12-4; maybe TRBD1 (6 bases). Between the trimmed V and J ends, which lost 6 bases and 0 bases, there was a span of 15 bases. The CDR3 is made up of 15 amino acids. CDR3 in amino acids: CASRQQGLSSYEQYF. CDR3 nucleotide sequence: TGTGCCAGCAGACAACAGGGTCTGAGCTCCTACGAGCAGTACTTC.

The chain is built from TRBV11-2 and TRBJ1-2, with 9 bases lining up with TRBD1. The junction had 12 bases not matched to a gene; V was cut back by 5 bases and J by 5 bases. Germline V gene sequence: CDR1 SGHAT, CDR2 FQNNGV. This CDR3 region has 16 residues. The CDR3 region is CASSPSPGQGQYGYTF. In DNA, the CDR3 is TGTGCCAGCAGCCCAAGTCCGGGACAGGGCCAGTATGGCTACACCTTC.

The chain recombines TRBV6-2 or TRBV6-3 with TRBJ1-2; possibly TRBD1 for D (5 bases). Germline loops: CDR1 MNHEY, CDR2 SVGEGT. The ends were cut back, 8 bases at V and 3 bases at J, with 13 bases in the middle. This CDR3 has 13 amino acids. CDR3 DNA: TGTGCCAGCCGAAAGGGACCAGACTATGGCTACACCTTC. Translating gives CASRKGPDYGYTF.

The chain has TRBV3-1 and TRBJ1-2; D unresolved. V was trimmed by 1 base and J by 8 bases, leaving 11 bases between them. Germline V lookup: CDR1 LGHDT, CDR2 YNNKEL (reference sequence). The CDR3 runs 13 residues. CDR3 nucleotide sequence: TGTGCCAGCAGCCAAGGTCAGCGTTGGGGCTACACCTTC. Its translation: CASSQGQRWGYTF.

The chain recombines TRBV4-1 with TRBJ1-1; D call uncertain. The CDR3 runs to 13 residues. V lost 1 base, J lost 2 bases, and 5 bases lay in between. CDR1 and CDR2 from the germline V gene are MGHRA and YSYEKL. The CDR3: CASSQGDNTEAFF. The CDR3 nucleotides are TGCGCCAGCAGCCAAGGGGATAACACTGAAGCTTTCTTT.

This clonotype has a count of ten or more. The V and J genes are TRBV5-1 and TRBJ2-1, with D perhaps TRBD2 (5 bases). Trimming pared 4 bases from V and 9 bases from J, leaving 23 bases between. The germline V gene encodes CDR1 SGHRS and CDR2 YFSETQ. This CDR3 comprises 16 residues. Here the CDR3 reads CASSPDLATLVVEQFF. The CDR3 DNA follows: TGCGCCAGCAGCCCTGACTTAGCGACCCTGGTTGTTGAGCAGTTCTTC.